The 8 T cell receptor beta chains presented below share a single source sample, sequenced in a study of OX40 agonist ivuxolimab in advanced cancers. Measured with immunoSEQ multiplex PCR; TCRdb has only the in-frame clones, and not every one. The sample shows tens of thousands of clones, about 82% of them seen only once. Sequences were derived from CD4+ or CD8+ T cells sorted from blood, sampled in a trial of the OX40 agonist ivuxolimab. These receptors originate from an adult with an advanced solid tumor such as melanoma, head and neck, liver or kidney cancer.

This rearrangement joins TRBV11-2 to TRBJ2-7, with D uncertain. The germline gives CDR1 SGHAT, CDR2 FQNNGV. Trimming stripped 0 bases from V and 6 bases from J, with 6 bases between. The CDR3 covers 12 residues. The CDR3 protein is CASSLEVSEQYF. In nucleotides, the CDR3 is TGTGCCAGCAGCTTAGAAGTCTCCGAGCAGTACTTC.

The J gene is TRBJ2-1, the V gene TRBV18, with 7 nucleotides matching TRBD2. The CDR3 length is 16 residues. The V gene's germline CDR1 is KGHSH and CDR2 LQKENI. Losses at the gene ends were 2 bases for V and 2 bases for J; bases not matched to a gene: 6. The CDR3 region is CASSPREGTTYNEQFF. The CDR3 DNA follows: TGTGCCAGCTCACCAAGGGAGGGGACGACCTACAATGAGCAGTTCTTC. Full variable domain (rest looked up from reference TRBV18 and TRBJ2-1): NAGVMQNPRHLVRRRGQEARLRCSPMKGHSHVYWYRQLPEEGLKFMVYLQKENIIDESGMPKERFSAEFPKEGPSILRIQQVVRGDSAAYFCASSPREGTTYNEQFFGPGTRLTVL.

The chain employs TRBV11-2 and TRBJ2-6, with TRBD2 as a possible D gene (7 bases). Trimming cost V 1 base and J 1 base, with 14 bases left between them. Germline lookup yields CDR1 SGHAT and CDR2 FQNNGV. This CDR3 spans 18 amino acids. CDR3 in DNA: TGTGCCAGCAGCTTAGCTGGGCGGGGGCGGTCTGGGGCCAACGTCCTGACTTTC. Its translation is CASSLAGRGRSGANVLTF. The entire variable domain, with the rest obtained from reference TRBV11-2 and TRBJ2-6, is as follows: EAGVAQSPRYKIIEKRQSVAFWCNPISGHATLYWYQQILGQGPKLLIQFQNNGVVDDSQLPKDRFSAERLKGVDSTLKIQPAKLEDSAVYLCASSLAGRGRSGANVLTFGAGSRLTVL.

The chain uses TRBV5-4 and TRBJ2-7, with D possibly TRBD2 on 5 matching bases. The germline gives CDR1 SGHNT, CDR2 YYREEE (reference sequence). V lost 2 bases and J lost 5, with 14 bases in between. CDR3 length: 14 amino acids. CDR3 in amino acids: CASSFFGVEDEQYF. The CDR3 region has the DNA TGTGCCAGCAGCTTCTTCGGGGTGGAGGACGAGCAGTACTTC.

The chain joins TRBV20-1 to TRBJ2-7, with D possibly TRBD1 on 5 matching bases. Germline CDR1 reads DFQATT; CDR2 reads SNEGSKA (reference sequence). CDR3 length equals 11 residues. CDR3 coding DNA: TGCAGCGCAGGGTATCTACTCGAGCAGTACTTC. This encodes CSAGYLLEQYF.

J is TRBJ2-2 and V is TRBV30, with a possible D match to TRBD1 (6 bases). The CDR3 spans 13 residues. CDR1 and CDR2 from the germline V gene are GTSNPN and SVGIG (reference sequence). Trimming removed 2 bases from V and 6 bases from J, with 10 bases in between. The CDR3 protein is CAWSPQGAGELFF. The CDR3 bases are TGTGCCTGGAGTCCACAGGGTGCCGGGGAGCTGTTTTTT.

In regard to this clone: The sample contains more than one DNA sequence encoding this CDR3. V and J are TRBV7-2 and TRBJ2-5; 11 bases align to TRBD2. The V gene end was trimmed by 1 base and the J gene end by 2 bases; junction bases not matched to a gene: 3. CDR1 and CDR2 (germline): SGHTA, FQGNSA. The CDR3 contains 16 residues. CDR3 bases: TGTGCCAGCAGCTTAGGGCTAGCGGGGGGTCAAGAGACCCAGTACTTC. Encoded protein: CASSLGLAGGQETQYF.

V is TRBV19 and J is TRBJ1-4; maybe TRBD1 (5 bases). Germline CDR1 LNHDA, CDR2 SQIVND (reference sequence). V lost 7 bases and J 2 bases, leaving 14 bases between the germline ends. The CDR3 covers 15 residues. The CDR3 region has the DNA TGTGCCAGTACTCAAATCGACAGTACTAATGAAAAACTGTTTTTT. Protein sequence: CASTQIDSTNEKLFF.